One and the same sample provided the 30 T cell receptor beta chains below, sequenced in a study of blood T cell repertoires in COVID-19. The method was immunoSEQ multiplex PCR; TCRdb's version includes in-frame clones alone and lacks a portion of them. The top ten hold under 6% of the sample, which has about 49,000 clones, about 88% seen once. The sequenced sample was peripheral blood. These receptors were obtained from a man between 40 and 49 years old with active COVID-19.

This rearrangement joins TRBV7-6 to TRBJ2-7; D is uncertain. The CDR3 length is 13 residues. CDR1 and CDR2 from the germline V gene are SGHVS and FNYEAQ. V gave up 3 bases and J gave up 5 bases, with 11 bases separating them. In DNA form, the CDR3 reads TGTGCCAGCAGCTTGACGCGACATGACGAGCAGTACTTC. Encoded protein: CASSLTRHDEQYF. The full variable domain, rest sourced from reference TRBV7-6 and TRBJ2-7, is GAGVSQSPRYKVTKRGQDVALRCDPISGHVSLYWYRQALGQGPEFLTYFNYEAQQDKSGLPNDRFSAERPEGSISTLTIQRTEQRDSAMYRCASSLTRHDEQYFGPGTRLTVT.

The chain carries TRBV7-3 and TRBJ2-1; weak D call: TRBD1 (6 bases). Germline-derived CDR1 and CDR2 are SGHTA and FQGTGA. V lost 5 bases to trimming and J lost 9 bases, with 20 bases between them. The CDR3 loop spans 15 amino acids. The chain's CDR3 is CASSQQGGSVSEQFF. The DNA of the CDR3 is TGTGCCAGCAGCCAACAGGGTGGGTCAGTCAGTGAGCAGTTCTTC.

This chain links TRBV7-8 with TRBJ2-6; 7 bases are shared with TRBD2. Trimming removed 2 bases from V and 0 bases from J; junction bases left unmatched: 13. From germline, CDR1 is SGHVS and CDR2 FQNEAQ. The CDR3 extends over 20 amino acids. The CDR3 DNA reads TGTGCCAGCAGCTTATTTAATCTTGCTAGCGGAGCCTCTGGGGCCAACGTCCTGACTTTC. This translates into CASSLFNLASGASGANVLTF.

The chain carries TRBV10-1 and TRBJ2-1; D may be TRBD2 (5 bases). Looked up from germline, CDR1 is WNHNN and CDR2 is SYGVQD (reference sequence). V was clipped by 3 bases and J by 3 bases, with 18 bases between them. The CDR3 totals 17 residues. The CDR3 region has the DNA TGCGCCAGCAGTGAACCCAGCGGAAGAGCCGACTACAATGAGCAGTTCTTC. This codes for CASSEPSGRADYNEQFF.

The chain carries TRBV7-9 and TRBJ2-7; possibly TRBD2 for D (6 bases). CDR1 is SEHNR and CDR2 is FQNEAQ in the germline V gene (reference sequence). Trimming pared 5 bases from V and 6 bases from J, leaving 11 bases between. The CDR3 spans 12 residues. CDR3 amino acids: CASSLTGGEQYF. The CDR3 DNA reads as TGTGCCAGCAGCCTAACCGGGGGCGAGCAGTACTTC.

The chain employs TRBV5-1 and TRBJ2-3; 9 bases agree with TRBD2. CDR1 SGHRS and CDR2 YFSETQ come from the germline V gene. V dropped 4 bases and J dropped 0; count of bases not matched to a gene: 3. This CDR3 region has 15 residues. The CDR3 here is CASSTTSGSTDTQYF. The CDR3 DNA sequence: TGCGCCAGCAGCACCACTAGCGGGAGCACAGATACGCAGTATTTT.

This chain links TRBV5-4 with TRBJ1-2; TRBD1 is a possible D gene (5 bases). Per germline, CDR1 SGHNT and CDR2 YYREEE (reference sequence). This CDR3 contains 15 residues. V was trimmed by 4 bases and J by 1 base, leaving 14 bases between them. This chain's CDR3 is CASSPDSIYNYGYTF. For the CDR3, the DNA is TGTGCCAGCAGCCCTGACAGTATTTATAACTATGGCTACACCTTC.

The CDR3 loop is CASSVAGGRTEAFF. The CDR3 DNA sequence: TGTGCCAGCAGCGTAGCGGGGGGCCGGACTGAAGCTTTCTTT. The chain is built from TRBV9 and TRBJ1-1; possibly TRBD1 for D (6 bases). V was cut by 0 bases and J by 5 bases, with 11 bases left in between. Germline CDR1 SGDLS, CDR2 YYNGEE. CDR3 size: 14 residues.

This chain connects TRBV15 to TRBJ2-2; no clear D. Trimming shortened V by 0 bases and J by 8 bases, and 10 bases separated the two germline ends. Germline-derived CDR1 and CDR2 are LNHNV and YYDKDF (reference sequence). The CDR3 has 14 residues. The CDR3 bases are TGTGCCACCAGCAGAGACAGAAATCCTGGGGAGCTGTTTTTT. It is translated as CATSRDRNPGELFF. Combining the CDR3 with reference TRBV15 and TRBJ2-2 gives the whole variable domain DAMVIQNPRYQVTQFGKPVTLSCSQTLNHNVMYWYQQKSSQAPKLLFHYYDKDFNNEADTPDNFQSRRPNTSFCFLDIRSPGLGDTAMYLCATSRDRNPGELFFGEGSRLTVL.

The rearrangement uses TRBV30 and TRBJ1-2; TRBD1 matches at 9 bases. Looked up from germline, CDR1 is GTSNPN and CDR2 is SVGIG (reference sequence). The CDR3 extends over 13 amino acids. V dropped 5 bases and J dropped 7; count of bases not matched to a gene: 8. The CDR3 region has the DNA TGTGCCTGGGGTCACAGGGGGCGAAGTGGCTACACCTTC. Translated, it gives CAWGHRGRSGYTF.

CDR3 in amino acids: CASSQAGGAGEQFF. CDR3 in DNA: TGTGCCAGCAGCCAAGCTGGGGGGGCAGGGGAGCAGTTCTTC. V usage is TRBV4-2 and J usage is TRBJ2-1; possibly TRBD2 for D (7 bases). Germline-derived CDR1 and CDR2 are LGHNA and YNFKEQ. This CDR3 spans 14 amino acids. Trimming stripped 1 base from V and 10 bases from J, with 14 bases between.

This clone was counted once. This chain connects TRBV27 to TRBJ2-7; TRBD1 aligns across 7 bases. Germline V gene lookup returns CDR1 MNHEY and CDR2 SMNVEV (reference sequence). There are 15 residues in the CDR3. J lost 3 bases, V lost 5 bases, and 10 bases had no gene match. The chain's CDR3 is CASSLTGTALYEQYF. The CDR3 bases are TGTGCCAGCAGTCTGACCGGGACAGCGCTCTACGAGCAGTACTTC.

The genes are TRBV3-1 (or the pseudogene TRBV3-2) and TRBJ2-2; 7 nucleotides align to TRBD1. This CDR3 is 15 amino acids long. Trimming took 5 bases from V and 4 from J; bases not matched to a gene: 7. Per the germline V gene, CDR1 is LGHDT and CDR2 is YNNKEL (reference sequence). CDR3 DNA sequence: TGTGCCAGCAGCACCCGACAGGGTTCCACCGGGGAGCTGTTTTTT. It is translated as CASSTRQGSTGELFF.

The V call is TRBV3-1 (or the pseudogene TRBV3-2), the J call TRBJ2-7, with D perhaps matching TRBD2 (5 bases). V lost 0 bases, J lost 5 bases, and 14 bases lay in between. Germline V gives CDR1 LGHDT, CDR2 YNNKEL (reference sequence). This CDR3 region has 15 residues. CDR3 in DNA: TGTGCCAGCAGCCAAGATTTAAGGGAGAACCACGAGCAGTACTTC. Encoded protein: CASSQDLRENHEQYF.

V gene TRBV11-3 combines with J gene TRBJ2-1; unclear D gene. The CDR3 extends over 14 amino acids. The germline V gene encodes CDR1 SGHNT and CDR2 YENEEA. V lost 5 bases, J lost 4 bases, and 12 bases lay in between. CDR3 region: CASSLRGTYNEQFF. CDR3 nucleotide sequence: TGTGCCAGCAGCCTGAGAGGTACTTACAATGAGCAGTTCTTC.

The chain recombines TRBV5-1 with TRBJ1-5; D remains ambiguous. The length of the CDR3 is 13 residues. Germline V lookup: CDR1 SGHRS, CDR2 YFSETQ. The V end lost 0 bases, the J end lost 4 bases, and 5 bases lay between the germline ends. CDR3 nucleotide sequence: TGCGCCAGCAGCTTGGGTACAAATCAGCCCCAGCATTTT. This codes for CASSLGTNQPQHF.

This rearrangement joins TRBV4-1 to TRBJ2-7, with 8 bases lining up with TRBD2. Trimming took 0 bases from V and 7 from J; bases not matched to a gene: 5. The length of the CDR3 is 14 residues. The germline CDR1 and CDR2 sequences are MGHRA and YSYEKL. The CDR3 here is CASSQDFGGGEQYF. The CDR3 DNA sequence: TGCGCCAGCAGCCAAGATTTCGGGGGGGGTGAGCAGTACTTC.

The J gene is TRBJ1-5, the V gene TRBV27, with D possibly matching TRBD1 (6 bases). The germline V gene encodes CDR1 MNHEY and CDR2 SMNVEV (reference sequence). The CDR3 is 15 residues long. V lost 6 bases, J lost 2 bases, and 14 bases lay in between. DNA for the CDR3: TGTGCCAGCAGAACCTACAGGGATGGCAATCAGCCCCAGCATTTT. Residues: CASRTYRDGNQPQHF.

The rearrangement uses TRBV18 and TRBJ2-7; D is unresolved. This CDR3 has 13 residues. Trimming stripped 5 bases from V and 0 bases from J, with 8 bases between. Germline V gives CDR1 KGHSH, CDR2 LQKENI. CDR3 residues: CASSESYSYEQYF. The CDR3 nucleotides are TGTGCCAGCTCAGAGAGTTACTCCTACGAGCAGTACTTC.

The rearrangement links TRBV27 to TRBJ2-7, with 7 bases fitting TRBD1. The CDR3 runs 16 residues. Trimming cost V 0 bases and J 1 base; bases outside gene matches: 6. Germline V gene sequence: CDR1 MNHEY, CDR2 SMNVEV (reference sequence). In nucleotides, the CDR3 is TGTGCCAGCAGTTTATCTTCCGGGACAGCTTCCTACGAGCAGTACTTC. This sequence encodes CASSLSSGTASYEQYF.

The gene calls are TRBV15 and TRBJ2-2; no firm D call. The CDR3 extends over 15 amino acids. V dropped 0 bases and J dropped 2 bases, with 7 bases sitting between them. Germline V gene lookup returns CDR1 LNHNV and CDR2 YYDKDF (reference sequence). The CDR3 nucleotides are TGTGCCACCAGCAGAGATCAACACAACACCGGGGAGCTGTTTTTT. Its protein is CATSRDQHNTGELFF.

The chain recombines TRBV7-9 with TRBJ1-2; 9 nucleotides align to TRBD1. The CDR3 length is 15 residues. V lost 5 bases, J lost 4 bases, and 8 bases stayed unmatched. CDR1 and CDR2 from the germline V gene are SEHNR and FQNEAQ (reference sequence). The CDR3 here is CASSPLGTGSYGYTF. The CDR3 nucleotides are TGTGCCAGCAGCCCTTTAGGGACAGGGAGCTATGGCTACACCTTC.

The chain joins TRBV28 to TRBJ2-7, with D tentatively TRBD2 (5 bases). Trimming took off 7 bases at V and 2 bases at J, with 12 bases between the two ends. This CDR3 region has 13 residues. CDR1 and CDR2 (germline): MDHEN, SYDVKM. Here the CDR3 reads CASTPAAPYEQYF. CDR3 coding DNA: TGTGCCAGCACCCCAGCGGCCCCCTACGAGCAGTACTTC.

This rearrangement joins TRBV5-4 to TRBJ2-3; 7 nucleotides line up with TRBD1. Germline CDR1 is SGHNT and CDR2 is YYREEE (reference sequence). This CDR3 comprises 15 residues. The ends lost 2 bases at V and 6 bases at J; junction bases unmatched: 9. DNA for the CDR3: TGTGCCAGCAGCTTAAGACAGGGCCCTTTGGATACGCAGTATTTT. This sequence encodes CASSLRQGPLDTQYF.

This chain connects TRBV28 to TRBJ2-1; possible D gene TRBD2, 5 bases. The CDR3 has 12 amino acids. The ends were cut back, 10 bases at V and 1 base at J, with 8 bases in the middle. Germline V gives CDR1 MDHEN, CDR2 SYDVKM. CDR3 DNA sequence: TGTGCCATTGCGGGTTCCTACAATGAGCAGTTCTTC. This translates into CAIAGSYNEQFF. Drawing the rest from reference TRBV28 and TRBJ2-1, the complete variable domain is DVKVTQSSRYLVKRTGEKVFLECVQDMDHENMFWYRQDPGLGLRLIYFSYDVKMKEKGDIPEGYSVSREKKERFSLILESASTNQTSMYLCAIAGSYNEQFFGPGTRLTVL.

This clone was picked up a small number of times. The chain recombines TRBV11-2 with TRBJ1-6; 10 nucleotides line up with TRBD1. V shed 3 bases and J 5 bases; nucleotides not matched to a gene: 4. The CDR3 is made up of 16 amino acids. CDR1 SGHAT and CDR2 FQNNGV come from the germline V gene. CDR3 nucleotide sequence: TGTGCCAGCAGCTTGACAGGGGGCGCGAATAATTCACCCCTCCACTTT. Translated, it gives CASSLTGGANNSPLHF. The variable domain in full, with the rest retrieved from reference TRBV11-2 and TRBJ1-6, is EAGVAQSPRYKIIEKRQSVAFWCNPISGHATLYWYQQILGQGPKLLIQFQNNGVVDDSQLPKDRFSAERLKGVDSTLKIQPAKLEDSAVYLCASSLTGGANNSPLHFGNGTRLTVT.

The rearrangement joins TRBV19 to TRBJ1-1, with D uncertain. V was cut by 1 base and J by 4 bases, with 16 bases left in between. The CDR3 is 16 residues long. The germline CDR1 and CDR2 sequences are LNHDA and SQIVND (reference sequence). Written as DNA, the CDR3 is TGTGCCAGTAGTATAGCCCCGCTATTCCCAGGCACTGAAGCTTTCTTT. Its translation: CASSIAPLFPGTEAFF.

The chain recombines TRBV5-6 with TRBJ1-4; no firm D call. CDR3 length: 13 amino acids. V gave up 4 bases and J gave up 0 bases, with 4 bases separating them. CDR1 and CDR2 (germline): SGHDT, YYEEEE. The chain's CDR3 is CASSPATNEKLFF. CDR3 bases: TGTGCCAGCAGCCCAGCAACTAATGAAAAACTGTTTTTT. Combining the CDR3 with reference TRBV5-6 and TRBJ1-4 gives the whole variable domain DAGVTQSPTHLIKTRGQQVTLRCSPKSGHDTVSWYQQALGQGPQFIFQYYEEEERQRGNFPDRFSGHQFPNYSSELNVNALLLGDSALYLCASSPATNEKLFFGSGTQLSVL.

This clone was seen a single time. The CDR3 coding sequence is TGTGCCAGCAGCCAAGCCAGGGGTACTCAGCCCCAGCATTTT. Encoded protein: CASSQARGTQPQHF. V usage is TRBV3-1 (or the pseudogene TRBV3-2) and J usage is TRBJ1-5, with a tentative D call TRBD1 (6 bases). CDR1 LGHDT and CDR2 YNNKEL come from the germline V gene (reference sequence). This CDR3 comprises 14 residues. With 1 base removed from V and 6 bases from J, the gap between germline ends came to 10 bases.

This chain connects TRBV19 to TRBJ1-2; TRBD1 is a possible D gene (6 bases). The V gene lost 5 bases and the J gene lost 2 bases, with 12 bases spanning the gap. The CDR3 extends over 14 amino acids. Germline lookup yields CDR1 LNHDA and CDR2 SQIVND (reference sequence). CDR3 DNA: TGTGCCAGTAGTGCCACCGGGACAAACTATGGCTACACCTTC. It codes for CASSATGTNYGYTF.